These T cell receptor beta chains were read from a single sample in a study of Ad26.COV2.S vaccination and SARS-CoV-2 variants. TCRdb's table, derived via immunoSEQ multiplex PCR, lists solely in-frame clones and lacks some. The repertoire holds some 460,000 clones, with about 89% as singletons. The specimen comprised peripheral blood, sampled in a trial of Ad26.COV2.S vaccine versus placebo. Source of these receptors: a person aged 18-65 years who received the Ad26.COV2.S COVID-19 vaccine or a placebo. Both conserved end residues are trimmed from each CDR3.

TRBV12-3/TRBV12-4	TRBJ2-7	ASRQGQDYEQY
TRBV5-4	TRBJ2-7	ASSIRGTYEQY
TRBV4-2	TRBJ2-2	ASSGRGAGELF
TRBV30	TRBJ1-1	AWGRRNTEAF
TRBV19	TRBJ1-1	ASSTGPRSEAF
TRBV28	TRBJ2-7	AGSGGTGVGYEQY
TRBV15	TRBJ2-3	ATSREMGAGTDTQY
TRBV5-1	TRBJ2-3	ASRELESTDTQY
TRBV27	TRBJ1-4	ASSPFSRPNEKLF
TRBV7-3	TRBJ2-1	ASSFGTSGRTSSYNEQF
TRBV11-2	TRBJ2-1	ASSYLLIGTRGYSEQF
TRBV5-1	TRBJ1-3	ASSSGQGSGNTIY
TRBV4-1	TRBJ1-4	ASSPVQGQYNEKLF
TRBV30	TRBJ1-1	AWSRGAKNTEAF
TRBV15	TRBJ1-5	ATSSRPRRSNQPQH
TRBV18	TRBJ2-5	ASSPGEGQTQY
TRBV18	TRBJ1-4	ASSPRRMENEKLF
TRBV6-2/TRBV6-3	TRBJ2-4	ASSYPGTSGELAKNIQY
TRBV18	TRBJ1-6	ASSPNNSPLH
TRBV7-2	TRBJ1-2	ASSVDRQFNYGYT
TRBV30	TRBJ2-1	AWTQTSLSYNEQF
TRBV7-2	TRBJ1-3	ASSSGLSGNTIY
TRBV3-1/TRBV3-2	TRBJ1-4	ASRGGLTHEKLF
TRBV9	TRBJ2-5	ASSAETGRQETQY
TRBV7-2	TRBJ2-7	ASTQDPKREQY
TRBV6-5	TRBJ1-3	ASRKASSSGNTIY
TRBV10-3	TRBJ2-6	AISEPEGVAGANVLT
TRBV5-1	TRBJ2-5	ASSDLWETQY
TRBV4-3	TRBJ2-1	ASSRASGSDSSYNEQF
TRBV3-1/TRBV3-2	TRBJ1-6	ASSPPNLGGNSPLH
TRBV29-1	TRBJ1-1	SGASTGGKTEAF
TRBV11-2	TRBJ2-1	ASSLRTSGGANEQF
TRBV3-1/TRBV3-2	TRBJ2-1	ASSGSSYNEQF
TRBV4-1	TRBJ2-5	ASSQAPSQETQY
TRBV6-6	TRBJ1-5	ASSQLGQQPQH
TRBV7-8	TRBJ2-1	ASSFSIAGEGDEQF
TRBV30	TRBJ1-6	AWRAQSSYNSPLH
TRBV27	TRBJ2-7	ASSFVSGGSYEQY
TRBV7-6	TRBJ2-7	ASSLGGTSGSRYEQY
TRBV12-3/TRBV12-4	TRBJ1-2	ASTQTGEGGYT
TRBV4-3	TRBJ1-6	ASSQGGSVAPLH
TRBV2	TRBJ1-6	ASGGQLYNSPLH
TRBV6-4	TRBJ2-6	ASSDDGQGGSGANVLT
TRBV6-6	TRBJ1-6	ASTNRVPESPLH